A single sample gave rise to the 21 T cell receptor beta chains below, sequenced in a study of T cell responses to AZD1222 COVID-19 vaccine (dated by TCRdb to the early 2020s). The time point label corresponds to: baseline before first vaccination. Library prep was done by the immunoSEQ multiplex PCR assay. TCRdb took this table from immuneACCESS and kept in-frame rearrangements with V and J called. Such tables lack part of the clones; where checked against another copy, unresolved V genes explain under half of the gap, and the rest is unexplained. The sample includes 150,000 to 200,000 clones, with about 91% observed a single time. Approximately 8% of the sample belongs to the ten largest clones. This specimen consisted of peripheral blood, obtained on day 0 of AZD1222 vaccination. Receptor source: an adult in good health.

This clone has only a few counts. CDR3 residues: CATSRDISGGLTDTQYF. The CDR3 DNA reads as TGTGCCACCAGCAGAGATATTAGCGGGGGGCTCACAGATACGCAGTATTTT. The rearrangement joins TRBV15 to TRBJ2-3; 10 bases match TRBD2. Germline-derived CDR1 and CDR2 are LNHNV and YYDKDF (reference sequence). The CDR3 length is 17 residues. V trimming: 0 bases; J trimming: 2 bases; junction bases outside the gene matches: 5.

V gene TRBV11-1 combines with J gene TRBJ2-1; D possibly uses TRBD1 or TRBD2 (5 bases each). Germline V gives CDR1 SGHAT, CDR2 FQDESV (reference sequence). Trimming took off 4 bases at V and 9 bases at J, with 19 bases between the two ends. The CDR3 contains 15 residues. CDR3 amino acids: CASSSRLHDSGEQFF. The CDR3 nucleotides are TGTGCCAGCAGCTCGAGACTCCACGACAGCGGTGAGCAGTTCTTC.

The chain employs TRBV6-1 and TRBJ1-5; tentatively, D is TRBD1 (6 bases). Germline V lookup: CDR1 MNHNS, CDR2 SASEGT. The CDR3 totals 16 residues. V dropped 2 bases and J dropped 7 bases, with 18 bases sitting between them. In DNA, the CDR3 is TGTGCCAGCAGTGAACACCAGGGGAGCGGTTCCCAGCCCCAGCATTTT. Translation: CASSEHQGSGSQPQHF.

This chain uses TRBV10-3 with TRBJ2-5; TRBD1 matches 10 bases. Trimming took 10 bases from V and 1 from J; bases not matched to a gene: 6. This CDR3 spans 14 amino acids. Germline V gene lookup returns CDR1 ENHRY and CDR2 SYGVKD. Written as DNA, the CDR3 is TGTGCCACCGCGGGACAGGGGAGCCAAGAGACCCAGTACTTC. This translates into CATAGQGSQETQYF.

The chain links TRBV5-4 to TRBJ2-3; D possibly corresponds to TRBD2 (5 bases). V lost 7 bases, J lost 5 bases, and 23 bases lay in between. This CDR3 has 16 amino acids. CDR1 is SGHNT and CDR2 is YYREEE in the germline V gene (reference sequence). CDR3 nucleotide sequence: TGTGCCAGCGCCCCCCAGGCCTCGGGATACGGAGATACGCAGTATTTT. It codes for CASAPQASGYGDTQYF.

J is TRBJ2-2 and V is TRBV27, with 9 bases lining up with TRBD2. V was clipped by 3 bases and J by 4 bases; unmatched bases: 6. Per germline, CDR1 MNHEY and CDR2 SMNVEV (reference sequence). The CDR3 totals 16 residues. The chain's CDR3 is CASSFERGVGTGELFF. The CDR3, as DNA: TGTGCCAGCAGTTTCGAGCGGGGGGTCGGCACCGGGGAGCTGTTTTTT.

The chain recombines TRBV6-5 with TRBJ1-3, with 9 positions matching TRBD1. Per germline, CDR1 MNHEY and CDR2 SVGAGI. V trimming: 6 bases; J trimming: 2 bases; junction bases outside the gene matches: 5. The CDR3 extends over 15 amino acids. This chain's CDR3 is CASSRTGVAGNTIYF. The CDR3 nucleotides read TGTGCCAGCAGCAGGACAGGGGTAGCTGGAAACACCATATATTTT.

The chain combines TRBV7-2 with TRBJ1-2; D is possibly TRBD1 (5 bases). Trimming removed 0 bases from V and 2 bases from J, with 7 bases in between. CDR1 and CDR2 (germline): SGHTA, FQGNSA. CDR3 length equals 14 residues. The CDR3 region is CASSLARGNYGYTF. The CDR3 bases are TGTGCCAGCAGCTTAGCTCGGGGGAACTATGGCTACACCTTC.

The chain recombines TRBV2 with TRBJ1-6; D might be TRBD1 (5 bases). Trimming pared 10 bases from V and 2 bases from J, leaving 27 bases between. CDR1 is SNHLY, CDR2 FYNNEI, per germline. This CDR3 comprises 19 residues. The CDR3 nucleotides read TGTGCCATCCCTTTAAGACAGATCAGCCTTAATCCCTATAATTCACCCCTCCACTTT. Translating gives CAIPLRQISLNPYNSPLHF.

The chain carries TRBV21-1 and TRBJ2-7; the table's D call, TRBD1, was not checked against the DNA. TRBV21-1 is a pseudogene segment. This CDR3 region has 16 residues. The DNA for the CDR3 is TGTGCCAGCAGCAAAAATGGGACAGGGACCTCCTACGAGCAGTACTTC. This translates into CASSKNGTGTSYEQYF.

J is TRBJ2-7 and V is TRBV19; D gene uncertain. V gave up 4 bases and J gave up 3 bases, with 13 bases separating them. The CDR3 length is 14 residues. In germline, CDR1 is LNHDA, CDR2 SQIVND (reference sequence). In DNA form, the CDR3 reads TGTGCCAGTAGTAGAGACAAGAGCAACTACGAGCAGTACTTC. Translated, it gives CASSRDKSNYEQYF.

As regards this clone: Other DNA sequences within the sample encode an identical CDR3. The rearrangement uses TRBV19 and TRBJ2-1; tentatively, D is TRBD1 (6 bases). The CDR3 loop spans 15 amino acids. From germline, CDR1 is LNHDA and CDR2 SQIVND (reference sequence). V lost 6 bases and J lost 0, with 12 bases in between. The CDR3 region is CASSLDRSSYNEQFF. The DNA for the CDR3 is TGTGCCAGTAGCTTGGACAGAAGCTCCTACAATGAGCAGTTCTTC. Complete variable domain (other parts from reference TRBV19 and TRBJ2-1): DGGITQSPKYLFRKEGQNVTLSCEQNLNHDAMYWYRQDPGQGLRLIYYSQIVNDFQKGDIAEGYSVSREKKESFPLTVTSAQKNPTAFYLCASSLDRSSYNEQFFGPGTRLTVL.

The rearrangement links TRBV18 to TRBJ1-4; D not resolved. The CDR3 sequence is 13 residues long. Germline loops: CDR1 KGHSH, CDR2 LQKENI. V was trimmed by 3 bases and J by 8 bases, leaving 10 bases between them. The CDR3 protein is CASSPLLAEKLFF. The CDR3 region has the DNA TGTGCCAGCTCACCCCTCTTGGCCGAAAAACTGTTTTTT.

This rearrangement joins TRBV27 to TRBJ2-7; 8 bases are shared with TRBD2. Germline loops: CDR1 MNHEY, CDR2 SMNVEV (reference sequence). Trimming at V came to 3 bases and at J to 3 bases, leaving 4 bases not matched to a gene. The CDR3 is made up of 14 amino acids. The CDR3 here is CASSLVAGFYEQYF. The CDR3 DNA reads TGTGCCAGCAGTTTGGTAGCGGGGTTCTACGAGCAGTACTTC.

The CDR3 region has the DNA TGTGCCAGCAGCCCCCTCATCACGGGGGGAAAAAAGACCCAGTACTTC. It yields the protein CASSPLITGGKKTQYF. The genes are TRBV7-3 and TRBJ2-5; 7 bases line up with TRBD2. After removal of 5 bases from V and 6 bases from J, the junction contained 15 bases not matched to a gene. Per germline, CDR1 SGHTA and CDR2 FQGTGA. This CDR3 has 16 residues.

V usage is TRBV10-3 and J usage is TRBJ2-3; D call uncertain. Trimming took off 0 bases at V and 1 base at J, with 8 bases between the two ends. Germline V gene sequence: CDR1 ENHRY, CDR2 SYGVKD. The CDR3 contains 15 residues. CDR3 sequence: CAISESTGGTDTQYF. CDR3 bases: TGTGCCATCAGTGAGTCGACTGGGGGCACAGATACGCAGTATTTT.

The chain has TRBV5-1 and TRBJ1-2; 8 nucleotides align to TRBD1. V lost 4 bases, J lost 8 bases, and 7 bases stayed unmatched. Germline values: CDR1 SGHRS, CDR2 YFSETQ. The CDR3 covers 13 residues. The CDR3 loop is CASSGDRGQGYTF. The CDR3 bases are TGCGCCAGCAGCGGAGACAGGGGCCAGGGCTACACCTTC.

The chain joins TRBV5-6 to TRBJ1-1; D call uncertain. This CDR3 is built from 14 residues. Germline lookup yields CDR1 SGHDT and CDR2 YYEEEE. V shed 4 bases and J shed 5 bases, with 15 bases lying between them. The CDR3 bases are TGTGCCAGCAGCCCCGGCCGGGAGGGAACTGAAGCTTTCTTT. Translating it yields CASSPGREGTEAFF.

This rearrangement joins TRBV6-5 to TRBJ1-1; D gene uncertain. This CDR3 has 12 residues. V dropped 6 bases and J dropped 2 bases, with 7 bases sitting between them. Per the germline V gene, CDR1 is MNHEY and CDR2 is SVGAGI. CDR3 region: CASSSVNTEAFF. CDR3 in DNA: TGTGCCAGCAGCAGCGTCAACACTGAAGCTTTCTTT.

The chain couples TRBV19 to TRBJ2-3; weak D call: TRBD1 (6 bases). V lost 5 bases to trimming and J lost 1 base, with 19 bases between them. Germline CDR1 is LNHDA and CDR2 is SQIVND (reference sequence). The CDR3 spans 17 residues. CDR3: CASSGGTGSIGTDTQYF. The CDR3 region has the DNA TGTGCCAGTAGTGGTGGAACAGGGAGTATTGGCACAGATACGCAGTATTTT.

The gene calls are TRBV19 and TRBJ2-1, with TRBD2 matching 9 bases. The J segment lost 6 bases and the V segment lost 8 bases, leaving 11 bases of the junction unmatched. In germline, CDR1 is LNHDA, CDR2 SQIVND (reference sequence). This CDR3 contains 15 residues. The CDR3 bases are TGTGCCAGTGCGGGGCGTGGGACTAGCAGCAATGAGCAGTTCTTC. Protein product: CASAGRGTSSNEQFF.